A single sample gave rise to the 20 T cell receptor beta chains below, sequenced in a study of T cell responses to AZD1222 COVID-19 vaccine. Some clones are missing from TCRdb's copy, which holds only in-frame ones; the method was immunoSEQ multiplex PCR. The sample has 120,000 to 150,000 clones, about nine tenths seen once. The sample here was peripheral blood, taken on day 0 of AZD1222 vaccination. The receptors come from an adult in good health.

The table lists this clone with a count of one. The J gene is TRBJ1-4, the V gene TRBV4-2; D is undetermined. Looked up from germline, CDR1 is LGHNA and CDR2 is YNFKEQ. V was cut by 8 bases and J by 8 bases, with 27 bases left in between. The CDR3 is 17 residues long. The CDR3 nucleotides read TGTGCCAGCTCTACGGAAAGAAGTGCAGTAGAAAGGGAAAAACTGTTTTTT. Translation gives CASSTERSAVEREKLFF.

This clone was seen a single time. The chain joins TRBV6-9 to TRBJ1-2, with D hard to call. The CDR3 consists of 14 residues. Germline CDR1 MNHGY, CDR2 SVAAGI. Trimming removed 4 bases from V and 8 bases from J, with 17 bases in between. The CDR3 nucleotides are TGTGCCAGCAGTTCCCACGGACCTTCTCGGGGCTACACCTTC. This codes for CASSSHGPSRGYTF.

DNA for the CDR3: TGTGCCAGTAGTGCGACAGGGGATTGGTATGGCTACACCTTC. It translates to CASSATGDWYGYTF. The gene calls are TRBV19 and TRBJ1-2, with 8 nucleotides matching TRBD1. CDR3 length equals 14 residues. V lost 5 bases, J lost 5 bases, and 7 bases stayed unmatched. Germline V gives CDR1 LNHDA, CDR2 SQIVND (reference sequence).

The rearrangement links TRBV11-3 to TRBJ1-1, with 7 bases identical to TRBD1. The V and J ends lost 4 bases and 5 bases, in that order; junction bases with no gene match: 4. Germline CDR1 and CDR2: SGHNT and YENEEA. The CDR3 covers 13 residues. The CDR3 spells CASSSGGGTEAFF. The CDR3 DNA is TGTGCCAGCAGCTCAGGGGGTGGGACTGAAGCTTTCTTT.

The CDR3: CAWSVRPVEQYF. As DNA, the CDR3 is TGTGCCTGGAGTGTCCGCCCGGTGGAGCAGTACTTC. The chain couples TRBV30 to TRBJ2-7; D is unresolved. Germline loops: CDR1 GTSNPN, CDR2 SVGIG (reference sequence). Trimming took off 0 bases at V and 7 bases at J, with 10 bases between the two ends. The CDR3 is 12 amino acids. The full variable domain, completed using reference TRBV30 and TRBJ2-7, is SQTIHQWPATLVQPVGSPLSLECTVEGTSNPNLYWYRQAAGRGLQLLFYSVGIGQISSEVPQNLSASRPQDRQFILSSKKLLLSDSGFYLCAWSVRPVEQYFGPGTRLTVT.

This rearrangement joins TRBV3-1 (or the pseudogene TRBV3-2) to TRBJ1-3, with no clear D. This CDR3 region has 14 residues. Germline loops: CDR1 LGHDT, CDR2 YNNKEL (reference sequence). The V and J ends lost 1 base and 8 bases respectively, with 12 bases between them. Here the CDR3 DNA reads TGTGCCAGCAGCCAAGGGGAGGTTTTGGACACCATATATTTT. Residues: CASSQGEVLDTIYF.

The chain couples TRBV7-9 to TRBJ2-1, with 10 bases fitting TRBD2. In germline, CDR1 is SEHNR, CDR2 FQNEAQ (reference sequence). The CDR3 length is 15 residues. Unmatched junction bases numbered 7, after V lost 2 bases and J lost 9 bases. For the CDR3, the DNA is TGTGCCAGCAGCTTACTAGCGGGGGCCTCCGGTGAGCAGTTCTTC. Residues: CASSLLAGASGEQFF.

V and J are TRBV10-3 and TRBJ2-7, with 8 positions matching TRBD2. Germline CDR1 reads ENHRY; CDR2 reads SYGVKD. There are 16 residues in the CDR3. Trimming cost V 0 bases and J 6 bases; bases outside gene matches: 10. CDR3 in DNA: TGTGCCATCAGTGAGTCCAAGGGTAGCGGGACGGCCGAGCAGTACTTC. Amino acids: CAISESKGSGTAEQYF.

This sequence joins TRBV7-2 and TRBJ2-5; 7 bases are a match to TRBD2. The ends lost 5 bases at V and 3 bases at J; junction bases unmatched: 21. The CDR3 has 19 residues. Germline CDR1 and CDR2: SGHTA and FQGNSA. CDR3 sequence: CASSPWGLIAGDNEETQYF. CDR3 DNA: TGTGCCAGCAGCCCCTGGGGTTTGATAGCGGGTGACAATGAAGAGACCCAGTACTTC.

The CDR3 sequence: CASSLTGSANYGYTF. Here the CDR3 DNA reads TGTGCCAGCAGCTTGACAGGCTCAGCTAACTATGGCTACACCTTC. This chain uses TRBV5-4 with TRBJ1-2, with a weak D call TRBD1 (5 bases). The CDR3 totals 15 residues. The germline V and J ends were trimmed by 1 base and 0 bases, with 10 bases remaining between them. Germline V gene data show CDR1 as SGHNT and CDR2 as YYREEE (reference sequence).

The CDR3 DNA sequence: TGCGCCAGCAGCTTCACAAAGCGGGGGGTTACCTACGAGCAGTACTTC. This translates into CASSFTKRGVTYEQYF. The chain carries TRBV5-1 and TRBJ2-7, with 9 bases that match TRBD2. J was trimmed by 2 bases and V by 2 bases; bases with no gene match: 8. This CDR3 comprises 16 residues. In germline, CDR1 is SGHRS, CDR2 YFSETQ.

J is TRBJ2-1 and V is TRBV6-2 or TRBV6-3; 8 bases map to TRBD1. CDR1 and CDR2 (germline): MNHEY, SVGEGT. This CDR3 has 14 amino acids. With 4 bases clipped from V and 6 bases from J, the junction kept 5 bases outside the gene matches. In DNA form, the CDR3 reads TGTGCCAGCAGTTCCACAGGGGGTTTCAATGAGCAGTTCTTC. Its translation is CASSSTGGFNEQFF.

This clone was picked up one time. The chain joins TRBV6-6 to TRBJ1-2; 8 positions match TRBD1. This CDR3 comprises 14 residues. With V trimmed by 6 bases and J by 7 bases, 10 bases remained unmatched. CDR1 MNHNY and CDR2 SVGAGI come from the germline V gene (reference sequence). CDR3: CASRLLQGAGGYTF. As DNA, the CDR3 is TGTGCCAGCAGACTCCTTCAGGGGGCGGGTGGCTACACCTTC.

This chain joins TRBV20-1 and TRBJ1-5, with a possible D match to TRBD1 (5 bases). This CDR3 has 14 residues. V was trimmed by 3 bases and J by 2 bases, leaving 11 bases between them. Germline V gene data show CDR1 as DFQATT and CDR2 as SNEGSKA (reference sequence). The DNA for the CDR3 is TGCAGTGCTAGTGGGGGGGAGGGCAATCAGCCCCAGCATTTT. As protein: CSASGGEGNQPQHF.

V and J are TRBV6-2 or TRBV6-3 and TRBJ1-2; TRBD1 agrees at 8 bases. Losses at the gene ends were 4 bases for V and 7 bases for J; bases not matched to a gene: 17. CDR1 is MNHEY, CDR2 SVGEGT, per germline. This CDR3 contains 17 residues. The CDR3 is CASSSIFNRGGRLGYTF. CDR3 coding DNA: TGTGCCAGCAGTTCGATCTTCAACAGGGGGGGAAGGCTTGGCTACACCTTC.

This clone was picked up a small number of times. The CDR3 DNA sequence: TGCAGTGCTAGTCCTTCGGACAGCAATCAGCCCCAGCATTTT. This encodes CSASPSDSNQPQHF. The V call is TRBV20-1, the J call TRBJ1-5; no clear D gene. CDR1 is DFQATT, CDR2 SNEGSKA, per germline (reference sequence). The CDR3 spans 14 residues. Trimming removed 3 bases at V and 1 base at J, with 10 bases between.

This clone came up once. The V and J genes are TRBV7-9 and TRBJ2-1; no clear D gene. The CDR3 consists of 11 residues. Trimming took 5 bases from V and 12 from J, leaving 11 bases between them. The V gene's germline CDR1 is SEHNR and CDR2 FQNEAQ (reference sequence). The CDR3 DNA follows: TGTGCCAGCAGCGACGCCGAACGGCAGTTCTTC. This sequence encodes CASSDAERQFF.

The chain links TRBV7-2 to TRBJ2-1; no reliable D call. The CDR3 is 13 amino acids. The ends were cut back, 1 base at V and 9 bases at J, with 10 bases in the middle. Germline CDR1 is SGHTA and CDR2 is FQGNSA. This chain's CDR3 is CASSLVGYAEQFF. CDR3 coding DNA: TGTGCCAGCAGCTTAGTTGGGTATGCTGAGCAGTTCTTC.

This rearrangement joins TRBV5-4 to TRBJ2-7, with 7 bases aligning to TRBD1. The CDR3 consists of 13 residues. Trimming took 4 bases from V and 2 from J; bases not matched to a gene: 3. The germline V gene has CDR1 SGHNT and CDR2 YYREEE (reference sequence). CDR3 sequence reads: CASSRQGAYEQYF. The CDR3 bases are TGTGCCAGCAGCCGACAGGGCGCCTACGAGCAGTACTTC.

This chain joins TRBV21-1 and TRBJ1-5; the table's D call TRBD1 went unverified against the DNA. TRBV21-1 is given as a pseudogene. This CDR3 spans 20 amino acids. CDR3 loop: CASSKWDRGYFEYSNQPQHF. The CDR3 DNA is TGTGCCAGCAGCAAATGGGACAGGGGATATTTCGAATATAGCAATCAGCCCCAGCATTTT.